The subject of this entry is one TCR beta chain. The entry originates in a study of blood T cell repertoires in COVID-19. CDR3 length: 15 residues. The V segment lost 5 bases and the J segment 6 bases; nucleotides outside the gene matches: 10. CDR1 is SNHLY and CDR2 is FYNNEI in the germline V gene. Enrollment of patients from Seattle took place during active infection, with longitudinal follow-up. Authors' analysis steps: Estimation of nucleated cell counts was performed using reference gene primer amplification. Data came from immunoSEQ multiplex PCR; TCRdb stores just in-frame clones and leaves some out. Clonal size and the V and J genes are those of that table, whereas D and trimming came from the DNA. Of over 150,000 clones in the sample, roughly 84% are singletons; the top ten hold less than 10%.

The TCR sequence derives from a woman aged 55-70 years with COVID-19, enrolled during active disease. The rearrangement uses TRBV2 and TRBJ2-3; 8 bases map to TRBD2. Sequencing was carried out using peripheral blood. The CDR3 DNA is TGTGCCAGCAGTTTCCCGGGGGGGGCCGGGGATACGCAGTATTTT. This encodes CASSFPGGAGDTQYF.